The clone carrying this TCR beta chain was recorded at least ten times. Its specificity is unknown. The CDR3 is 14 amino acids. Germline V gives CDR1 SQVTM, CDR2 ANQGSEA. Attachment of unique molecular identifiers to individual cDNA molecules was performed. Via MiXCR, TCRdb re-called the 5' RACE reads, giving one row per CDR3 protein. The sample includes under 30,000 distinct CDR3 sequences, 4.5% seen only once; the top ten take approximately 5.8%. This entry belongs to a study of early T cells in non-severe SARS-CoV-2 infection. Broader study findings: VDJdb matches were skewed toward anti-spike CD8 T cell responses.

V is TRBV29-1 and J is TRBJ2-1; TRBD1 matches at 9 bases. This sequence originates from an adult who was a healthcare worker with PCR-confirmed SARS-CoV-2 infection or an uninfected control (not recorded which). Sequencing was done on a sample of whole blood. CDR3 sequence: CSADRGKTGNEQFF. CDR3 DNA: TGCAGTGCTGACAGGGGGAAAACGGGCAATGAGCAGTTCTTC.